The 15 T cell receptor beta chains below were found in one sample sequenced in a study of PD-1 blockade in mismatch repair-deficient tumors. This table comes from immunoSEQ multiplex PCR, and its TCRdb copy is limited to in-frame clones, with some not included. The sample has approximately 63,000 clones, more than 70% seen once. This specimen consisted of peripheral blood, obtained 52 weeks after starting pembrolizumab. Receptor source: an adult with mismatch repair-deficient cancer.

The CDR3 region is CASSLLGGFDEKLFF. Written as DNA, the CDR3 is TGTGCCAGCAGCTTATTAGGGGGTTTTGATGAAAAACTGTTTTTT. The rearrangement links TRBV7-2 to TRBJ1-4, with TRBD1 as a possible D gene (6 bases). V shed 2 bases and J shed 6 bases, with 13 bases lying between them. This CDR3 is 15 amino acids long. Germline-derived CDR1 and CDR2 are SGHTA and FQGNSA.

The chain couples TRBV13 to TRBJ1-3; D unresolved. This CDR3 has 18 amino acids. Germline CDR1 PRHDT, CDR2 FYEKMQ (reference sequence). Between the trimmed V and J ends, which lost 5 bases and 3 bases, there was a span of 23 bases. The CDR3 sequence: CASSTRRRVGSRGNTIYF. The CDR3 DNA reads as TGTGCCAGCAGCACACGCCGAAGGGTAGGGTCCCGTGGAAACACCATATATTTT.

This rearrangement joins TRBV28 to TRBJ1-2; D is unresolved. Trimming left V 6 bases short and J 4 bases short, with 9 bases between. This CDR3 spans 12 amino acids. The germline gives CDR1 MDHEN, CDR2 SYDVKM. The CDR3 reads CASRGGSYGYTF. CDR3 sequence (DNA): TGTGCCAGCAGGGGTGGCAGCTATGGCTACACCTTC.

The V call is TRBV27, the J call TRBJ2-5; maybe TRBD1 (5 bases). The J call may not be correct, given that the DNA end is closer to TRBJ2-7. The CDR3 extends over 13 amino acids. CDR1 and CDR2 from the germline V gene are MNHEY and SMNVEV (reference sequence). The CDR3 is CASSTLTGDEQYF. Here the CDR3 DNA reads TGTGCCAGCAGTACCCTCACAGGAGACGAGCAGTACTTC.

The table lists this clone with a few counts. The chain combines TRBV19 with TRBJ1-2; 7 positions agree with TRBD1. The CDR3 is 17 amino acids. Germline V gives CDR1 LNHDA, CDR2 SQIVND (reference sequence). V dropped 0 bases and J dropped 2; count of bases not matched to a gene: 9. CDR3 residues: CASSIELQGYGNYGYTF. The CDR3 nucleotides are TGTGCCAGTAGTATAGAGCTACAGGGGTATGGGAACTATGGCTACACCTTC.

V usage is TRBV6-4 and J usage is TRBJ1-2; no clear D gene. V shed 8 bases and J shed 1 base, with 11 bases lying between them. There are 13 residues in the CDR3. Per the germline V gene, CDR1 is MRHNA and CDR2 is SNTAGT. In DNA form, the CDR3 reads TGTGCCAGCGAGAAGACCGTTAACTATGGCTACACCTTC. Amino acids: CASEKTVNYGYTF.

The rearrangement joins TRBV29-1 to TRBJ1-1, with 7 nucleotides matching TRBD1. The CDR3 has 15 amino acids. Per germline, CDR1 SQVTM and CDR2 ANQGSEA. The J segment lost 5 bases and the V segment lost 4 bases, leaving 13 bases of the junction unmatched. Here the CDR3 DNA reads TGCAGCGTTGTTGGGGACAGTAGCCTGACAACTGAAGCTTTCTTT. It specifies CSVVGDSSLTTEAFF. Together with reference TRBV29-1 and TRBJ1-1, the CDR3 gives the full variable domain: SAVISQKPSRDICQRGTSLTIQCQVDSQVTMMFWYRQQPGQSLTLIATANQGSEATYESGFVIDKFPISRPNLTFSTLTVSNMSPEDSSIYLCSVVGDSSLTTEAFFGQGTRLTVV.

This clone was picked up one time. This chain uses TRBV19 with TRBJ2-7; D may be TRBD1 or TRBD2 (5 bases each). The CDR3 loop spans 13 amino acids. Germline CDR1 is LNHDA and CDR2 is SQIVND (reference sequence). V lost 9 bases, J lost 4 bases, and 16 bases lay in between. The CDR3 DNA reads TGTGCCAGCTCTTGGGGACCCGATTACGAGCAGTACTTC. It encodes CASSWGPDYEQYF.

DNA for the CDR3: TGTGCCAGCAGTGGACAGGGTTGGACCGGGGAGCTGTTTTTT. It encodes CASSGQGWTGELFF. This rearrangement joins TRBV6-5 to TRBJ2-2; the match to TRBD1 covers 8 bases. CDR1 MNHEY and CDR2 SVGAGI come from the germline V gene. V shed 5 bases and J 5 bases; nucleotides not matched to a gene: 4. CDR3 length: 14 residues.

The rearrangement links TRBV6-6 to TRBJ2-2, with D hard to call. CDR3 length: 15 amino acids. The germline CDR1 and CDR2 sequences are MNHNY and SVGAGI (reference sequence). Deletions cut 5 bases from V and 2 bases from J, with 12 bases between. The CDR3 sequence is CASSNLYPNTGELFF. The CDR3 nucleotides are TGTGCCAGCAGTAACCTGTACCCAAACACCGGGGAGCTGTTTTTT.

This clone was observed a single time. The chain is built from TRBV7-9 and TRBJ2-3; no clear D. V was shortened by 1 base and J by 12 bases, with 11 bases between the two germline ends. The CDR3 consists of 12 residues. The germline V gene encodes CDR1 SEHNR and CDR2 FQNEAQ (reference sequence). The CDR3 region is CASSLVSVLQYF. The CDR3 nucleotides are TGTGCCAGCAGCTTAGTGTCGGTACTTCAGTATTTT.

The genes are TRBV30 and TRBJ2-2; 10 bases map to TRBD2. CDR3 length: 15 residues. The J segment lost 7 bases and the V segment lost 2 bases, leaving 7 bases of the junction unmatched. CDR1 is GTSNPN and CDR2 is SVGIG in the germline V gene (reference sequence). In DNA, the CDR3 is TGTGCCTGGAGTCGGCTAGCGGGAGATAACGGGGAGCTGTTTTTT. This codes for CAWSRLAGDNGELFF.

The chain uses TRBV19 and TRBJ2-1; the match to TRBD2 covers 12 bases. The CDR3 runs 15 residues. Germline assignment: CDR1 LNHDA and CDR2 SQIVND (reference sequence). V gave up 6 bases and J gave up 4 bases; unmatched junction bases: 4. The CDR3 is CASSGGTSGYNEQFF. The CDR3 nucleotides are TGTGCCAGTAGCGGCGGGACTAGCGGGTACAATGAGCAGTTCTTC.

The rearrangement links TRBV4-1 to TRBJ1-5; no clear D gene. This CDR3 comprises 15 residues. V gave up 1 base and J gave up 0 bases, with 7 bases separating them. CDR1 and CDR2 (germline): MGHRA, YSYEKL. The CDR3 DNA reads as TGCGCCAGCAGCCAAGGGTACGTTAGCAATCAGCCCCAGCATTTT. Translated, it gives CASSQGYVSNQPQHF.

This chain uses TRBV15 with TRBJ2-3; D remains unclear. V was cut by 0 bases and J by 4 bases, with 14 bases left in between. Germline V lookup: CDR1 LNHNV, CDR2 YYDKDF (reference sequence). The CDR3 sequence is 16 residues long. CDR3 loop: CATSRDLASSPDTQYF. In DNA, the CDR3 is TGTGCCACCAGCAGAGATCTGGCCTCAAGCCCAGATACGCAGTATTTT.